The next 19 T cell receptor beta chains were all read from a single sample in a study of CD8 T cells in ankylosing spondylitis. The study, taken as a whole, reports: Ankylosing spondylitis blood seemed to carry a telltale TCR beta motif made of fewer than ten highly homologous variants.

TCRdb recomputed calls from the 5' RACE reads with MiXCR, one row per CDR3 protein. The sample has about 130,000 distinct CDR3 sequences, under 20% seen once; the top ten hold approximately 30%. These receptors have no identified antigens. What was sequenced was blood, either unsorted or a sorted T cell fraction (not recorded which). The receptors stem from a male donor with ankylosing spondylitis.

The chain has TRBV27 and TRBJ2-1, with a tentative D call TRBD2 (7 bases). This CDR3 has 16 amino acids. V was shortened by 5 bases and J by 1 base, with 15 bases between the two germline ends. The germline CDR1 and CDR2 sequences are MNHEY and SMNVEV (reference sequence). This chain's CDR3 is CASSPREGGSYNEQFF. In nucleotides, the CDR3 is TGTGCCAGCAGTCCCCGAGAGGGGGGGTCCTACAATGAGCAGTTCTTC.

This chain joins TRBV12-3 or TRBV12-4 and TRBJ1-1, with TRBD1 matching 8 bases. The CDR3 sequence is 14 residues long. Trimming removed 7 bases from V and 0 bases from J; junction bases left unmatched: 4. The CDR3 coding sequence is TGTGCCAGCACACCGGGACAGGTGAACACTGAAGCTTTCTTT. It yields the protein CASTPGQVNTEAFF.

This clonotype has just a few counts. The chain links TRBV19 to TRBJ1-5; D perhaps matches TRBD1 (5 bases). The germline V gene has CDR1 LNHDA and CDR2 SQIVND (reference sequence). V dropped 5 bases and J dropped 6 bases, with 20 bases sitting between them. The CDR3 runs to 16 residues. This chain's CDR3 is CASSYIFGDSLQPQHF. Here the CDR3 DNA reads TGTGCCAGTAGTTATATCTTTGGAGACAGCCTTCAGCCCCAGCATTTT.

The chain is built from TRBV4-1 and TRBJ2-7; perhaps TRBD2 as D (5 bases). The germline gives CDR1 MGHRA, CDR2 YSYEKL. V was shortened by 0 bases and J by 2 bases, with 23 bases between the two germline ends. The CDR3 covers 19 residues. This chain's CDR3 is CASSQDPPAISGSAYEQYF. The DNA for the CDR3 is TGCGCCAGCAGCCAAGATCCTCCAGCGATTTCGGGGAGTGCCTACGAGCAGTACTTC.

The chain couples TRBV24-1 to TRBJ2-3; 9 positions match TRBD1. J lost 1 base, V lost 4 bases, and 2 bases had no gene match. Germline lookup yields CDR1 KGHDR and CDR2 SFDVKD. The CDR3 contains 15 residues. The chain's CDR3 is CATSEWDRGTDTQYF. The CDR3 DNA reads as TGTGCCACCAGTGAATGGGACAGGGGCACAGATACGCAGTATTTT.

The chain combines TRBV7-8 with TRBJ2-1; 10 bases are shared with TRBD2. Trimming took 6 bases from V and 7 from J; bases not matched to a gene: 21. The length of the CDR3 is 19 residues. Germline assignment: CDR1 SGHVS and CDR2 FQNEAQ. CDR3 DNA: TGTGCCAGCAGTTACCTCACTAGCGGGATGTCTGGTCCGGGTAATGAGCAGTTCTTC. It encodes CASSYLTSGMSGPGNEQFF.

The V gene is TRBV7-9, the J gene TRBJ2-6, with D perhaps TRBD2 (5 bases). CDR1 is SEHNR and CDR2 is FQNEAQ in the germline V gene (reference sequence). The length of the CDR3 is 14 residues. Trimming removed 8 bases at V and 0 bases at J, with 8 bases between. CDR3 amino acids: CASGDYSGANVLTF. The CDR3 coding sequence is TGTGCCAGCGGCGACTACTCTGGGGCCAACGTCCTGACTTTC.

The chain has TRBV24-1 and TRBJ2-7; D gene unclear. Trimming pared 3 bases from V and 2 bases from J, leaving 7 bases between. The length of the CDR3 is 13 residues. The germline CDR1 and CDR2 sequences are KGHDR and SFDVKD. CDR3: CATSDGSPYEQYF. Here the CDR3 DNA reads TGTGCCACCAGTGATGGCAGTCCCTACGAGCAGTACTTC.

J is TRBJ2-1 and V is TRBV9; 10 positions match TRBD2. Germline assignment: CDR1 SGDLS and CDR2 YYNGEE. V lost 4 bases, J lost 9 bases, and 13 bases stayed unmatched. CDR3 length: 16 residues. CDR3 loop: CASSSWSGRADGEQFF. The CDR3, as DNA: TGTGCCAGCAGCTCATGGAGCGGGAGGGCCGACGGTGAGCAGTTCTTC.

This clonotype was recorded many times. This chain connects TRBV7-9 to TRBJ2-7, with 7 bases lining up with TRBD2. The junction had 5 bases not matched to a gene; V was cut back by 5 bases and J by 4 bases. This CDR3 spans 13 amino acids. From germline, CDR1 is SEHNR and CDR2 FQNEAQ (reference sequence). The CDR3 DNA sequence: TGTGCCAGCAGCCCGGGACTACCTTACGAGCAGTACTTC. Amino acid sequence: CASSPGLPYEQYF.

This chain links TRBV6-1 with TRBJ2-7; D not certain. The CDR3 runs to 15 residues. Germline CDR1 reads MNHNS; CDR2 reads SASEGT. V lost 5 bases and J lost 1, with 15 bases in between. This CDR3 is CASSQDPILSYEQYF. CDR3 DNA sequence: TGTGCCAGCAGTCAGGACCCAATACTGTCCTACGAGCAGTACTTC.

The chain links TRBV5-5 to TRBJ2-2, with D possibly being TRBD2 (5 bases). V was cut by 2 bases and J by 6 bases, with 8 bases left in between. The CDR3 contains 13 residues. Germline CDR1 reads SGHKS; CDR2 reads YYEKEE (reference sequence). CDR3 bases: TGTGCCAGCAGCTTCGGGGATGCCGGGGAGCTGTTTTTT. Residues: CASSFGDAGELFF.

The chain recombines TRBV27 with TRBJ2-7; TRBD1 aligns across 7 bases. The CDR3 is made up of 14 amino acids. The germline gives CDR1 MNHEY, CDR2 SMNVEV (reference sequence). J lost 4 bases, V lost 4 bases, and 7 bases had no gene match. In DNA, the CDR3 is TGTGCCAGCAGTTACAGGGGATCGGATTACGAGCAGTACTTC. Translating gives CASSYRGSDYEQYF.

V usage is TRBV21-1 and J usage is TRBJ2-3. TRBV21-1 is marked as a pseudogene. CDR3 size: 12 residues. Here the CDR3 reads CASSKATDTQYF. Here the CDR3 DNA reads TGTGCCAGCAGCAAAGCCACAGATACGCAGTATTTT.

Notes on this clonotype: A junction end diverges from the germline sequence, so it may reflect a read error. This chain connects TRBV28 to TRBJ2-7; 11 bases line up with TRBD2. CDR1 and CDR2 (germline): MDHEN, SYDVKM. This CDR3 is built from 14 residues. The CDR3 DNA reads as TGTGCCAGCAATTTAGCGGGAGGGTCCCACGAGCAGTACTTC. Translating gives CASNLAGGSHEQYF. Variable domain in full (rest from reference TRBV28 and TRBJ2-7): DVKVTQSSRYLVKRTGEKVFLECVQDMDHENMFWYRQDPGLGLRLIYFSYDVKMKEKGDIPEGYSVSREKKERFSLILESASTNQTSMYLCASNLAGGSHEQYFGPGTRLTVT.

This clonotype was counted a few times. The V and J genes are TRBV11-2 and TRBJ1-5, with 9 bases identical to TRBD1. CDR3 length: 15 amino acids. V gave up 1 base and J gave up 5 bases; unmatched junction bases: 3. Germline CDR1 reads SGHAT; CDR2 reads FQNNGV. CDR3 coding DNA: TGTGCCAGCAGCTTAGGGGACAGGGACGATCAGCCCCAGCATTTT. It translates to CASSLGDRDDQPQHF.

The chain carries TRBV4-2 and TRBJ2-3, with D perhaps TRBD1 or TRBD2 (5 bases each). The ends were cut back, 0 bases at V and 8 bases at J, with 15 bases in the middle. This CDR3 comprises 15 residues. The V gene's germline CDR1 is LGHNA and CDR2 YNFKEQ. CDR3 nucleotide sequence: TGTGCCAGCAGCCAAGATTGGGGACGGAGCGTTACGCAGTATTTT. Amino acids: CASSQDWGRSVTQYF.

The chain joins TRBV7-8 to TRBJ2-7; D is unclear. The V gene's germline CDR1 is SGHVS and CDR2 FQNEAQ. Trimming removed 1 base from V and 6 bases from J, with 10 bases in between. The CDR3 runs to 13 residues. The chain's CDR3 is CASSLGSGSEQYF. CDR3 DNA sequence: TGTGCCAGCAGCTTAGGGTCGGGTTCCGAGCAGTACTTC.

This clonotype has a count of ten or more. This sequence joins TRBV11-2 and TRBJ2-1; 12 bases are a match to TRBD1. Per germline, CDR1 SGHAT and CDR2 FQNNGV. The ends lost 1 base at V and 8 bases at J; junction bases unmatched: 3. The CDR3 runs to 15 residues. This CDR3 is CASSLGDRGLDEQFF. In nucleotides, the CDR3 is TGTGCCAGCAGCTTAGGGGACAGGGGGCTCGATGAGCAGTTCTTC. Full variable domain (missing parts from reference TRBV11-2 and TRBJ2-1): EAGVAQSPRYKIIEKRQSVAFWCNPISGHATLYWYQQILGQGPKLLIQFQNNGVVDDSQLPKDRFSAERLKGVDSTLKIQPAKLEDSAVYLCASSLGDRGLDEQFFGPGTRLTVL.